The sequence of this TCR beta chain was determined in a study of cytomegalovirus exposure and HLA in healthy donors. Researchers ran the PCR with 60 Vbeta and 13 Jbeta primers. The data were produced by immunoSEQ multiplex PCR, yet TCRdb's version contains in-frame clones alone and is incomplete. Altogether under 150,000 clones are present, roughly 8.8% being singletons, with the ten largest covering approximately 7.5%. With 4 bases removed from V and 4 bases from J, the gap between germline ends came to 19 bases. The CDR3 consists of 17 residues. Germline CDR1 is MGHRA and CDR2 is YSYEKL. Sequenced input: PBMCs. The chain combines TRBV4-1 with TRBJ2-2, with D tentatively TRBD1 (6 bases). The receptor was isolated from a middle-aged woman in good health and CMV-seropositive. The CDR3 region is CASSPNVGGQTTGELFF. CDR3 DNA sequence: TGCGCCAGCAGCCCTAACGTCGGAGGACAGACCACCGGGGAGCTGTTTTTT.